The clone carrying this TCR beta chain was counted a single time. Cohort 3 donors counted as recovered after two negative PCRs, clearance, or resolved symptoms. This sample is drawn from a study of blood T cell repertoires in COVID-19. Germline V lookup: CDR1 MDHEN, CDR2 SYDVKM. J lost 6 bases, V lost 3 bases, and 7 bases had no gene match. This CDR3 contains 16 residues. Repertoires were generated with immunoSEQ multiplex PCR, while TCRdb's copy carries only in-frame clones and drops some. The sample consists of some 430,000 clones, 90% of them appearing once. The V and J genes are TRBV28 and TRBJ1-5; 11 nucleotides agree with TRBD1. The receptor was isolated from a man aged 18 to 29 who had recovered from COVID-19. Sequencing used PBMCs or T cells enriched from blood (not recorded which). The CDR3 loop reads CASSLRGQGDTQPQHF. The CDR3 bases are TGTGCCAGCAGTTTGAGGGGACAGGGGGACACTCAGCCCCAGCATTTT.